Listed below are T cell receptor beta chains from one sample, sequenced in a study of T-cell memory formation after mild COVID-19. TCRdb re-analysed the 5' RACE reads in MiXCR, keeping a single row per CDR3 protein. This table has roughly 300,000 distinct CDR3 sequences, roughly 8.2% appearing once. Sequenced input: PBMCs or a T cell subset sorted from them (not recorded which). The receptors originated from a man between 18 and 29 years old who had mild COVID-19 (a few samples of this study predate the infection). Cell type and time point are not known. The CDR3 runs from the conserved cysteine through the conserved F or W. A D gene is named only where the DNA matches it firmly. A clone size is listed for some rows: how often the clone was seen (once, few, many), or a class if it is expanded.

>TRBJ1-1|TRBV28|few|TRBD1
CASTPQSQGAGNTEAFF
TGTGCCAGCACCCCCCAATCGCAGGGGGCAGGGAACACTGAAGCTTTCTTT
>TRBJ1-5|TRBV7-2|many|TRBD1
CASSWDRATGAQHF
TGTGCCAGCAGCTGGGACAGGGCCACCGGGGCCCAGCATTTT
>TRBJ2-3|TRBV29-1|few|-
CSVIRSDTQYF
TGCAGCGTTATTAGGTCAGATACGCAGTATTTT
>TRBJ1-2|TRBV4-3|many|-
CASSQASGQTNYGYTF
TGCGCCAGCAGCCAAGCCTCTGGACAGACTAACTATGGCTACACCTTC
>TRBJ2-5|TRBV11-2|-|TRBD2
CASSRTWERGLQETQYF
TGTGCCAGCAGCCGTACCTGGGAGCGGGGACTTCAAGAGACCCAGTACTTC
>TRBJ1-5|TRBV24-1|-|TRBD1
CATSSAGGDDRQPQHF
TGTGCCACCAGTAGCGCAGGGGGCGATGATCGTCAGCCCCAGCATTTT
>TRBJ1-5|TRBV20-1|few|-
CRTRTDRGFNQPQHF
TGCAGGACCCGAACGGATCGGGGGTTCAATCAGCCCCAGCATTTT
>TRBJ1-1|TRBV24-1|-|-
CATGGENTEAFF
TGTGCCACCGGCGGGGAGAACACTGAAGCTTTCTTT
>TRBJ1-1|TRBV18|-|-
CARPPPNTEAFF
TGTGCCAGGCCGCCACCGAACACTGAAGCTTTCTTT
>TRBJ2-5|TRBV5-5|few|TRBD2
CASSLDTGGLETQYF
TGTGCCAGCAGCTTGGATACGGGGGGGTTAGAGACCCAGTACTTC
>TRBJ2-1|TRBV12-3/TRBV12-4|-|-
CASSLQSYNEQFF
TGTGCCAGCAGTTTGCAGTCCTACAATGAGCAGTTCTTC
>TRBJ1-4|TRBV6-5|many|-
CASSFQPPGQGHEKLFF
TGTGCCAGCAGTTTCCAACCACCGGGACAAGGCCATGAAAAACTGTTTTTT
>TRBJ2-1|TRBV7-2|few|-
CASSLVLEQFF
TGTGCCAGCAGCTTAGTACTCGAGCAGTTCTTC
>TRBJ2-1|TRBV5-6|few|-
CASSLKGFYNEQFF
TGTGCCAGCAGCTTAAAGGGTTTTTACAATGAGCAGTTCTTC
>TRBJ2-7|TRBV18|-|TRBD2
CASSPGLADSYEQYF
TGTGCCAGCTCACCGGGACTAGCGGACTCCTACGAGCAGTACTTC
>TRBJ2-5|TRBV5-1|many|TRBD2
CASSMGLVSGETQYF
TGCGCCAGCAGCATGGGACTAGTGAGTGGAGAGACCCAGTACTTC
>TRBJ2-5|TRBV5-1|few|-
CASSLVPDIQETQYF
TGCGCCAGCAGCTTGGTTCCAGACATACAAGAGACCCAGTACTTC
>TRBJ2-2|TRBV9|-|TRBD2
CASSVASGTPSGELFF
TGTGCCAGCAGCGTAGCTAGCGGGACCCCTTCCGGGGAGCTGTTTTTT
>TRBJ2-5|TRBV3-1|few|-
CASARDSEETQYF
TGTGCCAGCGCCCGGGACTCGGAGGAGACCCAGTACTTC
>TRBJ2-2|TRBV12-3/TRBV12-4|few|-
CASRTLGSGELFF
TGTGCCAGCAGGACTCTAGGGTCCGGGGAGCTGTTTTTT
>TRBJ2-3|TRBV5-6|-|-
CASSSADTQYF
TGTGCCAGCAGCTCGGCAGATACGCAGTATTTT
>TRBJ2-7|TRBV5-1|-|-
CASSLDPLGEQYF
TGCGCCAGCAGCCTGGACCCACTGGGGGAGCAGTACTTC
>TRBJ2-5|TRBV6-2/TRBV6-3|-|TRBD2
CASKGLEETQYF
TGTGCCAGCAAGGGACTAGAGGAGACCCAGTACTTC
>TRBJ2-1|TRBV20-1|few|-
CSASLHRGASYNEQFF
TGCAGTGCTAGTCTTCACCGGGGGGCCTCCTACAATGAGCAGTTCTTC
>TRBJ1-6|TRBV5-1|few|-
CASSLDYPNSPLHF
TGCGCCAGCAGCTTGGACTACCCAAATTCACCCCTCCACTTT
>TRBJ1-1|TRBV4-2|-|-
CASSQDSPVTEAFF
TGTGCCAGCAGCCAAGACAGCCCAGTCACTGAAGCTTTCTTT
>TRBJ2-5|TRBV25-1|few|-
CASSEVDRQETQYF
TGTGCCAGCAGTGAGGTTGACAGGCAAGAGACCCAGTACTTC
>TRBJ2-3|TRBV6-5|few|-
CASGTDFTDTQYF
TGTGCCAGTGGGACGGATTTCACAGATACGCAGTATTTT
>TRBJ2-5|TRBV10-2|few|-
CASSTTGFRTQYF
TGCGCCAGCAGCACAACAGGGTTTAGGACCCAGTACTTC
>TRBJ2-1|TRBV5-1|many|TRBD2
CASGSRTSGVYNEQFF
TGCGCCAGCGGATCCAGGACTAGCGGCGTTTACAATGAGCAGTTCTTC
>TRBJ2-3|TRBV5-1|many|-
CASSSSRGPALPDTQYF
TGCGCCAGCAGCTCTTCCCGGGGACCAGCACTCCCAGATACGCAGTATTTT
>TRBJ2-2|TRBV27|few|TRBD1
CASSLRGTGWMAGELFF
TGTGCCAGCAGCCTCCGAGGGACAGGGTGGATGGCCGGGGAGCTGTTTTTT
>TRBJ2-3|TRBV20-1|few|TRBD2
CSAPRAGGTDTQYF
TGCAGTGCTCCTAGAGCGGGGGGAACAGATACGCAGTATTTT
>TRBJ2-7|TRBV7-6|-|-
CASSAQGGGPLAYEQYF
TGTGCCAGCAGCGCCCAGGGGGGAGGGCCTTTAGCCTACGAGCAGTACTTC
>TRBJ2-1|TRBV10-3|-|TRBD2
CAISLDLAGGYNEQFF
TGTGCCATCAGCTTGGACTTAGCGGGGGGATACAATGAGCAGTTCTTC
>TRBJ2-3|TRBV7-2|-|TRBD2
CASSAGLARTDTQYF
TGTGCCAGCAGCGCGGGACTAGCTCGTACAGATACGCAGTATTTT
>TRBJ2-4|TRBV11-3|-|-
CASSHPKANIQYF
TGTGCCAGCAGCCACCCGAAAGCAAACATTCAGTACTTC
>TRBJ2-7|TRBV7-9|few|-
CASSPPSSYEQYF
TGTGCCAGCAGCCCCCCCTCCTCCTACGAGCAGTACTTC
>TRBJ2-3|TRBV24-1|-|-
CATSDSGDPTSRPDTQYF
TGTGCCACCAGTGATTCCGGGGATCCGACTAGTCGACCAGATACGCAGTATTTT
>TRBJ2-3|TRBV29-1|-|-
CSVDMAGITDTQYF
TGCAGCGTTGACATGGCGGGGATCACAGATACGCAGTATTTT
>TRBJ1-4|TRBV29-1|many|TRBD1
CSVGGTEPNEKLFF
TGCAGCGTTGGGGGGACAGAACCTAATGAAAAACTGTTTTTT
>TRBJ2-7|TRBV7-2|-|-
CASSPLRRRSYEQYF
TGTGCCAGCAGCCCCCTCCGCCGCCGCTCCTACGAGCAGTACTTC
>TRBJ1-2|TRBV9|few|TRBD1
CASSTDRGHGYTF
TGTGCCAGCAGCACCGACAGGGGCCATGGCTACACCTTC
>TRBJ1-5|TRBV3-1|many|TRBD1
CASSQCHPYGTASNQPQHF
TGTGCCAGCAGCCAGTGCCATCCTTATGGGACAGCGAGCAATCAGCCCCAGCATTTT
>TRBJ2-7|TRBV7-2|-|TRBD2
CASSWTSGGEQYF
TGTGCCAGCAGCTGGACTAGCGGGGGCGAGCAGTACTTC
>TRBJ2-1|TRBV7-2|-|TRBD2
CASSWTSGLYNEQFF
TGTGCCAGCAGCTGGACTAGCGGGCTGTACAATGAGCAGTTCTTC
>TRBJ2-4|TRBV6-6|few|TRBD1
CASTLGQSLLNIQYF
TGTGCCAGCACCTTGGGACAGAGCCTTTTAAACATTCAGTACTTC
>TRBJ2-1|TRBV5-1|-|TRBD1
CASSRLGGQALDYNEQFF
TGCGCCAGCAGCCGCCTGGGGGGACAGGCCCTTGACTACAATGAGCAGTTCTTC
>TRBJ1-1|TRBV5-4|many|-
CASSKEGNTEAFF
TGTGCCAGCAGCAAGGAGGGGAACACTGAAGCTTTCTTT
>TRBJ2-7|TRBV11-2|-|-
CASRPGHAYEQYF
TGTGCCAGCAGGCCGGGGCATGCCTACGAGCAGTACTTC
>TRBJ2-3|TRBV11-2|many|-
CASSDNADTQYF
TGTGCCAGCAGCGATAATGCAGATACGCAGTATTTT
>TRBJ2-7|TRBV12-3/TRBV12-4|-|-
CASTLPEQYF
TGTGCCAGCACCCTACCCGAGCAGTACTTC